Below are 21 T cell receptor beta chains sequenced from a single sample in a study of shared clonotypes between healthy human individuals. CD45RO-negative cells were positively selected for CCR7, leaving out terminally differentiated effector memory CD45RA+ cells. Clones were sequenced by immunoSEQ multiplex PCR, and TCRdb holds only the in-frame ones, with some missing. The sample contains over 750,000 clones, about 96% of which appear only once. Sequences were obtained from naive CD8+ T cells sorted from blood. Receptors were obtained from a man aged 25 to 45 in good health.

This chain uses TRBV27 with TRBJ2-1, with D possibly TRBD2 on 5 matching bases. The CDR3 has 14 residues. CDR1 and CDR2 (germline): MNHEY, SMNVEV (reference sequence). V was clipped by 0 bases and J by 8 bases, with 11 bases between them. CDR3 bases: TGTGCCAGCAGTTTATCGGACTCCCTCGATGAGCAGTTCTTC. Amino acids: CASSLSDSLDEQFF.

This clone was seen just once. The chain recombines TRBV7-9 with TRBJ2-3; TRBD2 agrees at 7 bases. The CDR3 sequence is 19 residues long. Germline CDR1 is SEHNR and CDR2 is FQNEAQ (reference sequence). V dropped 6 bases and J dropped 2; count of bases not matched to a gene: 20. CDR3 nucleotides: TGTGCCAGCAGAACCCTAGGGTCCGGCCACCGGGACTACACAGATACGCAGTATTTT. Its translation is CASRTLGSGHRDYTDTQYF. The full variable domain, in which reference TRBV7-9 and TRBJ2-3 provide the parts outside the CDR3, is DTGVSQNPRHKITKRGQNVTFRCDPISEHNRLYWYRQTLGQGPEFLTYFQNEAQLEKSRLLSDRFSAERPKGSFSTLEIQRTEQGDSAMYLCASRTLGSGHRDYTDTQYFGPGTRLTVL.

This chain joins TRBV6-5 and TRBJ2-1; D might be TRBD1 (5 bases). This CDR3 comprises 13 residues. Trimming pared 5 bases from V and 3 bases from J, leaving 8 bases between. Germline-derived CDR1 and CDR2 are MNHEY and SVGAGI. Here the CDR3 DNA reads TGTGCCAGCAGTAGACAGAACTACAATGAGCAGTTCTTC. Encoded protein: CASSRQNYNEQFF.

The chain couples TRBV7-9 to TRBJ2-7; the match to TRBD2 covers 11 bases. J lost 1 base, V lost 3 bases, and 5 bases had no gene match. The length of the CDR3 is 16 residues. The germline gives CDR1 SEHNR, CDR2 FQNEAQ (reference sequence). In DNA form, the CDR3 reads TGTGCCAGCAGCTTGGTGGGACTAGCGGCATCCTACGAGCAGTACTTC. It codes for CASSLVGLAASYEQYF.

This chain joins TRBV10-2 and TRBJ1-5; D is unclear. Trimming pared 6 bases from V and 4 bases from J, leaving 16 bases between. Germline CDR1 WSHSY, CDR2 SAAADI. The CDR3 spans 15 residues. CDR3 in DNA: TGCGCCAGCAGGGAAGCCGGGATGGAGAATCAGCCCCAGCATTTT. It encodes CASREAGMENQPQHF.

In the case of this clone: The sample contains more than one DNA sequence encoding this CDR3. The chain employs TRBV27 and TRBJ2-3; unclear D gene. Germline V gene data show CDR1 as MNHEY and CDR2 as SMNVEV (reference sequence). The CDR3 totals 13 residues. With 6 bases removed from V and 3 bases from J, the gap between germline ends came to 10 bases. CDR3 nucleotide sequence: TGTGCCAGCAGACTCTTAGGGACAGATACGCAGTATTTT. The encoded protein is CASRLLGTDTQYF.

This chain links TRBV18 with TRBJ1-1; D is possibly TRBD1 (6 bases). CDR1 is KGHSH and CDR2 is LQKENI in the germline V gene. The CDR3 is 15 amino acids. Trimming left V 2 bases short and J 1 base short, with 11 bases between. CDR3 nucleotides: TGTGCCAGCTCACCAATTCAGGGGACGAACACTGAAGCTTTCTTT. Translating gives CASSPIQGTNTEAFF.

V gene TRBV27 combines with J gene TRBJ2-7; D unresolved. Trimming shortened V by 2 bases and J by 9 bases, and 17 bases separated the two germline ends. The germline gives CDR1 MNHEY, CDR2 SMNVEV (reference sequence). CDR3 length: 14 amino acids. The CDR3 spells CASSLTGTLRGQYF. The CDR3 coding sequence is TGTGCCAGCAGTTTAACCGGAACCCTACGAGGGCAGTACTTC.

This chain joins TRBV23-1 and TRBJ2-7; TRBD2 matches at 12 bases. TRBV23-1 is treated as an ORF (open reading frame) with a function not yet certain. The CDR3 is 18 amino acids. The ends lost 4 bases at V and 3 bases at J; junction bases unmatched: 13. The CDR3 region is CASSPMCLAGGTCYEQYF. Here the CDR3 DNA reads TGCGCCAGCAGTCCCATGTGTCTAGCGGGAGGGACGTGCTACGAGCAGTACTTC.

The rearrangement joins TRBV6-6 to TRBJ2-1; D remains ambiguous. The germline V gene encodes CDR1 MNHNY and CDR2 SVGAGI (reference sequence). Deletions cut 2 bases from V and 3 bases from J, with 8 bases between. The CDR3 runs 14 residues. The DNA of the CDR3 is TGTGCCAGCAGTTACAAAGGCGGCTACAATGAGCAGTTCTTC. This translates into CASSYKGGYNEQFF.

The rearrangement links TRBV20-1 to TRBJ2-7; TRBD1 agrees at 7 bases. The CDR3 extends over 11 amino acids. The V gene's germline CDR1 is DFQATT and CDR2 SNEGSKA (reference sequence). Losses at the gene ends were 5 bases for V and 5 bases for J; bases not matched to a gene: 3. The CDR3 is CSALTGNEQYF. CDR3 DNA: TGCAGTGCTTTGACAGGGAACGAGCAGTACTTC.

The chain links TRBV19 to TRBJ1-1; D is undetermined. Per germline, CDR1 LNHDA and CDR2 SQIVND (reference sequence). This CDR3 comprises 14 residues. Trimming shortened V by 7 bases and J by 0 bases, and 12 bases separated the two germline ends. The CDR3 loop reads CASISKQLNTEAFF. CDR3 DNA sequence: TGTGCCAGTATCTCCAAGCAGCTGAACACTGAAGCTTTCTTT.

This chain links TRBV6-6 with TRBJ1-1; 9 nucleotides line up with TRBD1. The CDR3 totals 14 residues. Trimming removed 6 bases from V and 2 bases from J; junction bases left unmatched: 4. In germline, CDR1 is MNHNY, CDR2 SVGAGI (reference sequence). Here the CDR3 reads CASRLQGANTEAFF. Here the CDR3 DNA reads TGTGCCAGCAGATTACAGGGGGCTAACACTGAAGCTTTCTTT.

The rearrangement joins TRBV28 to TRBJ1-5; D not certain. CDR3 length equals 15 residues. In germline, CDR1 is MDHEN, CDR2 SYDVKM. Trimming stripped 6 bases from V and 2 bases from J, with 14 bases between. The CDR3 sequence: CASRQIPSGNQPQHF. CDR3 DNA sequence: TGTGCCAGCAGACAGATCCCCTCCGGCAATCAGCCCCAGCATTTT.

The rearrangement joins TRBV9 to TRBJ1-2; tentative D call: TRBD1 (6 bases). There are 16 residues in the CDR3. The V gene lost 0 bases and the J gene lost 7 bases, with 19 bases spanning the gap. Germline loops: CDR1 SGDLS, CDR2 YYNGEE. The CDR3 protein is CASSVAAQGPPSGYTF. The CDR3 DNA follows: TGTGCCAGCAGCGTAGCCGCGCAGGGGCCCCCCAGTGGCTACACCTTC.

V and J are TRBV7-9 and TRBJ2-5, with TRBD1 matching over 8 bases. The V and J ends lost 3 bases and 5 bases, in that order; junction bases with no gene match: 5. Looked up from germline, CDR1 is SEHNR and CDR2 is FQNEAQ (reference sequence). The CDR3 consists of 14 residues. The CDR3 sequence: CASSFQGATETQYF. The CDR3, as DNA: TGTGCCAGCAGCTTTCAGGGGGCGACGGAGACCCAGTACTTC.

V usage is TRBV7-6 and J usage is TRBJ1-1; D possibly corresponds to TRBD1 (5 bases). Trimming removed 1 base from V and 1 base from J, with 7 bases in between. Per germline, CDR1 SGHVS and CDR2 FNYEAQ. This CDR3 spans 14 amino acids. For the CDR3, the DNA is TGTGCCAGCAGCTTAGGGGGGAGGAACACTGAAGCTTTCTTT. Translating it yields CASSLGGRNTEAFF. The full variable domain, its missing parts supplied by reference TRBV7-6 and TRBJ1-1, is GAGVSQSPRYKVTKRGQDVALRCDPISGHVSLYWYRQALGQGPEFLTYFNYEAQQDKSGLPNDRFSAERPEGSISTLTIQRTEQRDSAMYRCASSLGGRNTEAFFGQGTRLTVV.

V usage is TRBV7-8 and J usage is TRBJ2-1; weak D call: TRBD2 (6 bases). Germline V gene data show CDR1 as SGHVS and CDR2 as FQNEAQ. This CDR3 is built from 15 residues. Trimming cost V 5 bases and J 8 bases, with 19 bases left between them. The CDR3 protein is CASSMGGLRVHEQFF. The DNA for the CDR3 is TGTGCCAGCAGCATGGGGGGTTTGCGGGTTCATGAGCAGTTCTTC.

For the CDR3, the DNA is TGCGCCAGCAGCCACTCTCCTAGCGGGATGTACGAGCAGTACTTC. Protein: CASSHSPSGMYEQYF. The gene calls are TRBV4-1 and TRBJ2-7, with 9 positions matching TRBD2. There are 15 residues in the CDR3. Trimming removed 3 bases from V and 4 bases from J; junction bases left unmatched: 7. Germline CDR1 reads MGHRA; CDR2 reads YSYEKL.

The chain is built from TRBV7-8 and TRBJ1-3; TRBD1 matches at 9 bases. V lost 0 bases, J lost 3 bases, and 6 bases stayed unmatched. Germline V lookup: CDR1 SGHVS, CDR2 FQNEAQ. This CDR3 contains 17 residues. CDR3 loop: CASSLALRDRVGNTIYF. The CDR3 DNA reads TGTGCCAGCAGCTTAGCGCTCCGGGACAGGGTTGGAAACACCATATATTTT.

A note on this clone: In the same sample, other DNA sequences code for this CDR3. The chain combines TRBV5-6 with TRBJ2-7; D gene uncertain. This CDR3 is built from 11 residues. Germline V lookup: CDR1 SGHDT, CDR2 YYEEEE. Trimming left V 0 bases short and J 4 bases short, with 2 bases between. The CDR3 nucleotides read TGTGCCAGCAGCTTGGCATACGAGCAGTACTTC. It codes for CASSLAYEQYF.